The 5 T cell receptor beta chains presented below share a single source sample, sequenced in a study of blood T cell repertoires in COVID-19. Assay: immunoSEQ multiplex PCR; the TCRdb copy retains only in-frame clones and omits some. The top ten hold 5.1% of the sample, which has about 190,000 clones, approximately 84% seen once. Sequenced: peripheral blood. All receptors come from a woman in her seventies with active or convalescent COVID-19.

This clone occurred many times. The rearrangement uses TRBV6-1 and TRBJ2-3, with TRBD2 matching over 11 bases. Germline CDR1 is MNHNS and CDR2 is SASEGT. The V segment lost 1 base and the J segment 4 bases; nucleotides outside the gene matches: 1. The CDR3 contains 15 residues. CDR3 residues: CASSEVAGGPDTQYF. CDR3 DNA sequence: TGTGCCAGCAGTGAAGTAGCGGGAGGGCCAGATACGCAGTATTTT.

V gene TRBV19 combines with J gene TRBJ1-5; no clear D gene. The CDR3 extends over 16 amino acids. V was clipped by 2 bases and J by 0 bases, with 11 bases between them. Germline CDR1 reads LNHDA; CDR2 reads SQIVND (reference sequence). The CDR3 reads CASSITGWDSNQPQHF. CDR3 bases: TGTGCCAGTAGTATAACGGGGTGGGATAGCAATCAGCCCCAGCATTTT.

The rearrangement joins TRBV10-3 to TRBJ2-5, with 7 bases matching TRBD2. Germline trimming cut 5 bases from V and 5 bases from J; bases unmatched to any gene: 8. CDR1 is ENHRY and CDR2 is SYGVKD in the germline V gene. The CDR3 loop spans 14 amino acids. The CDR3 spells CAISTGLGGETQYF. The CDR3 nucleotides read TGTGCCATCAGTACAGGACTAGGTGGGGAGACCCAGTACTTC.

A note on this clone: This CDR3 is also generated by other DNA sequences in the sample. V is TRBV5-1 and J is TRBJ1-2; D gene ambiguous. Germline V gene lookup returns CDR1 SGHRS and CDR2 YFSETQ. The CDR3 loop spans 12 amino acids. The V gene lost 0 bases and the J gene lost 4 bases, with 4 bases spanning the gap. The CDR3 nucleotides are TGCGCCAGCAGCTTGGACTCCTATGGCTACACCTTC. This gives the protein CASSLDSYGYTF.

This chain uses TRBV5-1 with TRBJ1-2, with D perhaps matching TRBD1 (5 bases). CDR3 length: 15 residues. Trimming took off 7 bases at V and 6 bases at J, with 22 bases between the two ends. Per the germline V gene, CDR1 is SGHRS and CDR2 is YFSETQ. The CDR3 spells CASGEDGQGIDGYTF. The CDR3 DNA follows: TGCGCCAGCGGCGAAGACGGACAAGGGATCGATGGCTACACCTTC.